This entry concerns a single T cell receptor (beta chain). The CDR3 totals 13 residues. CDR1 and CDR2 from the germline V gene are MDHEN and SYDVKM. Between the trimmed V and J ends, which lost 6 bases and 4 bases, there was a span of 12 bases. This entry belongs to a study of T cells in Graves' hyperthyroidism and ophthalmopathy. Researchers amplified the TCR beta CDR3 regions from RNA transcripts. The HTBI set primed first-round TCR CDR3 RT-PCR. TCRdb passed the multiplex PCR reads through MiXCR, listing each CDR3 protein once. The data hold about 590,000 distinct CDR3 sequences, with 15% to 19% observed a single time.

This rearrangement joins TRBV28 to TRBJ1-2, with TRBD1 as a possible D gene (6 bases). What was sequenced was blood. The clonotype originates from a woman in her twenties or thirties with Graves' hyperthyroidism. The CDR3 loop reads CASRGAGLYGYTF. For the CDR3, the DNA is TGTGCCAGCAGGGGGGCCGGACTCTATGGCTACACCTTC.